The 20 T cell receptor beta chains below come from one sample, sequenced in a study of beta chain features in type 1 diabetes (dated by TCRdb to the late 2010s). Library generation was performed with the immunoSEQ multiplex PCR assay. The entire isolated RNA was reverse transcribed using the High Capacity cDNA Reverse Transcription Kit, and thus expressed TCRB transcripts were sequenced. TCRdb retrieved this table from immuneACCESS and kept in-frame rearrangements only. Not all clones are present; in checked studies, unresolved V genes account for under half, and no reason is known for the remainder. Across this sample there are hundreds of thousands of clones, with around 15% seen only once. Jointly, the top ten make up about 0.087% of the sample. Sequencing used naive CD4+ T cells from blood. This specimen's cell subset or site label, interpreted: true naive CD4+ T cells. The receptors stem from a young man in good health.

The J gene is TRBJ2-3, the V gene TRBV4-2; maybe TRBD2 (7 bases). V was clipped by 4 bases and J by 5 bases, with 19 bases between them. Germline V gene data show CDR1 as LGHNA and CDR2 as YNFKEQ. CDR3 length: 16 residues. CDR3 bases: TGTGCCAGCAGCCTCAAGAGGGGGGTAGCGGGAGATACGCAGTATTTT. Translating it yields CASSLKRGVAGDTQYF.

The V and J genes are TRBV5-4 and TRBJ1-1; D uncertain. Per the germline V gene, CDR1 is SGHNT and CDR2 is YYREEE (reference sequence). Trimming removed 0 bases from V and 0 bases from J, with 9 bases in between. CDR3 length: 15 residues. The CDR3 DNA follows: TGTGCCAGCAGCTTGGGGAAGAGGATGAACACTGAAGCTTTCTTT. The encoded protein is CASSLGKRMNTEAFF.

The chain recombines TRBV27 with TRBJ1-6; 9 bases line up with TRBD1. Germline CDR1 reads MNHEY; CDR2 reads SMNVEV (reference sequence). The CDR3 is 16 amino acids. Trimming at V came to 3 bases and at J to 6 bases, leaving 6 bases not matched to a gene. CDR3 protein: CASSFRRDRVNSPLHF. CDR3 nucleotide sequence: TGTGCCAGCAGTTTCCGCCGGGACAGGGTTAATTCACCCCTCCACTTT.

This chain links TRBV18 with TRBJ2-3; 12 bases are a match to TRBD1. This CDR3 comprises 15 residues. With 2 bases clipped from V and 5 bases from J, the junction kept 2 bases outside the gene matches. Germline-derived CDR1 and CDR2 are KGHSH and LQKENI. CDR3 protein: CASSPGTGGRDTQYF. Written as DNA, the CDR3 is TGTGCCAGCTCACCAGGGACAGGGGGCAGAGATACGCAGTATTTT. The whole variable domain, remainder taken from reference TRBV18 and TRBJ2-3, is NAGVMQNPRHLVRRRGQEARLRCSPMKGHSHVYWYRQLPEEGLKFMVYLQKENIIDESGMPKERFSAEFPKEGPSILRIQQVVRGDSAAYFCASSPGTGGRDTQYFGPGTRLTVL.

The rearrangement joins TRBV6-5 to TRBJ2-2; D unclear. The CDR3 is 13 amino acids. Germline V gene sequence: CDR1 MNHEY, CDR2 SVGAGI. V was shortened by 1 base and J by 5 bases, with 5 bases between the two germline ends. CDR3 sequence: CASSYLGTGELFF. The DNA for the CDR3 is TGTGCCAGCAGTTACTTGGGGACCGGGGAGCTGTTTTTT.

The gene calls are TRBV11-2 and TRBJ2-1, with D uncertain. This CDR3 is built from 14 residues. CDR1 is SGHAT, CDR2 FQNNGV, per germline. Trimming stripped 5 bases from V and 4 bases from J, with 12 bases between. CDR3 DNA sequence: TGTGCCAGCAGCCCATTCGGGTTTTACAATGAGCAGTTCTTC. This encodes CASSPFGFYNEQFF.

The V call is TRBV29-1, the J call TRBJ2-7; TRBD1 is a possible D gene (6 bases). V was trimmed by 3 bases and J by 0 bases, leaving 12 bases between them. Per the germline V gene, CDR1 is SQVTM and CDR2 is ANQGSEA. This CDR3 is built from 14 residues. The CDR3 protein is CSVEFQGRSYEQYF. The CDR3 bases are TGCAGCGTTGAGTTCCAGGGGCGCTCCTACGAGCAGTACTTC.

This clone has a handful of counts. This chain links TRBV2 with TRBJ1-5; D is uncertain. This CDR3 is built from 13 residues. CDR1 is SNHLY and CDR2 is FYNNEI in the germline V gene. V lost 9 bases, J lost 1 base, and 10 bases lay in between. The CDR3 sequence: CASRGFSNQPQHF. For the CDR3, the DNA is TGTGCCAGTCGGGGATTCAGCAATCAGCCCCAGCATTTT. Full variable domain (remainder filled in from reference TRBV2 and TRBJ1-5): EPEVTQTPSHQVTQMGQEVILRCVPISNHLYFYWYRQILGQKVEFLVSFYNNEISEKSEIFDDQFSVERPDGSNFTLKIRSTKLEDSAMYFCASRGFSNQPQHFGDGTRLSIL.

The genes are TRBV5-4 and TRBJ2-5; D gene unclear. CDR1 is SGHNT and CDR2 is YYREEE in the germline V gene (reference sequence). Trimming shortened V by 5 bases and J by 5 bases, and 10 bases separated the two germline ends. The CDR3 length is 12 residues. As DNA, the CDR3 is TGTGCCAGCAGGTTAGGCTCGGAGACCCAGTACTTC. It encodes CASRLGSETQYF.

V and J are TRBV6-5 and TRBJ2-5, with TRBD2 identical over 7 bases. The V gene's germline CDR1 is MNHEY and CDR2 SVGAGI. V was clipped by 0 bases and J by 4 bases; unmatched bases: 2. The CDR3 has 14 amino acids. CDR3 sequence reads: CASSYSLAGETQYF. CDR3 in DNA: TGTGCCAGCAGTTACTCTTTAGCGGGAGAGACCCAGTACTTC.

The chain has TRBV14 and TRBJ1-1; 10 bases line up with TRBD1. The trim removed 4 bases at V and 0 bases at J, leaving 5 bases unmatched. Germline V CDR1 and CDR2: SGHDN, FVKESK. The CDR3 is made up of 16 amino acids. In DNA, the CDR3 is TGTGCCAGCAGCCTCCGGGACAGGGGCCTGAACACTGAAGCTTTCTTT. Translated: CASSLRDRGLNTEAFF.

In this sample, this clone turned up a few times. The rearrangement joins TRBV2 to TRBJ1-5; D possibly corresponds to TRBD1 (6 bases). Germline V lookup: CDR1 SNHLY, CDR2 FYNNEI. V lost 2 bases to trimming and J lost 6 bases, with 17 bases between them. The CDR3 is 16 residues long. CDR3 residues: CASSEHSGGESQPQHF. The CDR3 coding sequence is TGTGCCAGCAGTGAACATTCGGGGGGCGAAAGTCAGCCCCAGCATTTT.

In its sample, this clone was seen a few times. The chain carries TRBV5-4 and TRBJ2-3; 9 bases are a match to TRBD2. Trimming removed 1 base from V and 1 base from J; junction bases left unmatched: 10. Germline V lookup: CDR1 SGHNT, CDR2 YYREEE (reference sequence). The CDR3 runs 18 residues. The CDR3 loop is CASSLFPKRTSGTDTQYF. Here the CDR3 DNA reads TGTGCCAGCAGCTTGTTTCCCAAGAGGACTAGCGGCACAGATACGCAGTATTTT.

Remarks on this clone: Other DNA sequences of this sample code for an identical CDR3. This chain joins TRBV7-9 and TRBJ1-5; D unresolved. V dropped 0 bases and J dropped 4 bases, with 4 bases sitting between them. There are 13 residues in the CDR3. Germline V gives CDR1 SEHNR, CDR2 FQNEAQ (reference sequence). In DNA, the CDR3 is TGTGCCAGCAGCTTAGCGCTTAATCAGCCCCAGCATTTT. Translation gives CASSLALNQPQHF.

V gene TRBV6-5 combines with J gene TRBJ2-3; TRBD1 matches 7 bases. CDR1 and CDR2 from the germline V gene are MNHEY and SVGAGI. This CDR3 contains 15 residues. The ends lost 6 bases at V and 0 bases at J; junction bases unmatched: 6. The CDR3 spells CASRRTGVSTDTQYF. CDR3 sequence (DNA): TGTGCCAGCAGGCGTACAGGGGTGAGCACAGATACGCAGTATTTT.

This clone was detected a few times. V and J are TRBV9 and TRBJ1-1; D is possibly TRBD1 (5 bases). The CDR3 consists of 15 residues. Germline V gives CDR1 SGDLS, CDR2 YYNGEE. V was trimmed by 4 bases and J by 4 bases, leaving 17 bases between them. CDR3 bases: TGTGCCAGCAGCCCCCCCTCGGGGGTGAGCACTGAAGCTTTCTTT. Translating it yields CASSPPSGVSTEAFF.

The table lists this clone with a few counts. The gene calls are TRBV11-1 and TRBJ2-1, with 9 bases that match TRBD1. Germline assignment: CDR1 SGHAT and CDR2 FQDESV (reference sequence). The CDR3 runs to 14 residues. With V trimmed by 4 bases and J by 5 bases, 3 bases remained unmatched. Here the CDR3 DNA reads TGTGCCAGCAGCTCTTGGACAGGGGACAATGAGCAGTTCTTC. Translation gives CASSSWTGDNEQFF.

The genes are TRBV2 and TRBJ1-5, with unresolved D. Germline V gene lookup returns CDR1 SNHLY and CDR2 FYNNEI. V dropped 2 bases and J dropped 4 bases, with 12 bases sitting between them. This CDR3 has 15 residues. CDR3 coding DNA: TGTGCCAGCAGTGAATATGAACAGCCTAATCAGCCCCAGCATTTT. Its protein product is CASSEYEQPNQPQHF.

The gene calls are TRBV4-3 and TRBJ1-5; no clear D gene. The germline V gene has CDR1 LGHNA and CDR2 YSLEER. The V end was cut by 3 bases, the J end by 1 base, with 4 bases between. This CDR3 contains 13 residues. As DNA, the CDR3 is TGCGCCAGCAGCCAGGAGAGCAATCAGCCCCAGCATTTT. The encoded protein is CASSQESNQPQHF.

This clone has a handful of counts. V gene TRBV5-4 combines with J gene TRBJ2-1; 8 bases fit TRBD1. CDR3 size: 13 residues. From germline, CDR1 is SGHNT and CDR2 YYREEE (reference sequence). Trimming cost V 4 bases and J 5 bases; bases outside gene matches: 2. DNA for the CDR3: TGTGCCAGCAGCAAGGACAGGGACAATGAGCAGTTCTTC. Amino acid sequence: CASSKDRDNEQFF.